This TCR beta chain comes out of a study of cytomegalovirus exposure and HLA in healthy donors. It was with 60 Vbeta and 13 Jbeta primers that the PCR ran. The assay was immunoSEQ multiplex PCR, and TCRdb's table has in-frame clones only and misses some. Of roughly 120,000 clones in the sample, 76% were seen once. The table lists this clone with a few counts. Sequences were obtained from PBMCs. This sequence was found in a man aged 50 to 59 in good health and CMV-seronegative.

CDR3 bases: TGCGCCAGCAGCAAACGGACAGGTCTAGCCGGGGAGCTGTTTTTT. It encodes CASSKRTGLAGELFF. This sequence joins TRBV5-1 and TRBJ2-2; 7 bases agree with TRBD1. V dropped 4 bases and J dropped 6; count of bases not matched to a gene: 9. Germline V lookup: CDR1 SGHRS, CDR2 YFSETQ. CDR3 length: 15 residues.